The present T cell receptor beta chain was sequenced within a study of vaccination effects on CD4 cells after COVID-19. Isolating CD4+ T cells followed 9 to 10 days of culture. Regarding this clone: Its antigen is currently unknown.

Clones were sequenced by immunoSEQ multiplex PCR, and TCRdb holds only the in-frame ones, with some missing. The sample has roughly 36,000 clones; approximately 72% are singletons. Sequences were derived from CD4+ T cells from PBMCs cultured without peptide, sampled before COVID-19 vaccination. The TCR originated in a human donor who received a COVID-19 vaccine.

CDR3 DNA sequence: TGTGCCAGCAGCCAAGAAGCGGGTGGGGCCAACGTCCTGACTTTC. It specifies CASSQEAGGANVLTF. The chain links TRBV4-2 to TRBJ2-6, with a tentative D call TRBD2 (6 bases). V lost 0 bases, J lost 3 bases, and 6 bases lay in between. Germline assignment: CDR1 LGHNA and CDR2 YNFKEQ. The CDR3 sequence is 15 residues long.